A single TCR beta chain is shown here with its context. Its antigen is not known. Investigators reverse transcribed all isolated RNA, so they sequenced expressed TCRB transcripts. Repertoires were generated with immunoSEQ multiplex PCR, while TCRdb's copy carries only in-frame clones and drops some. The sample has around 150,000 clones, about 8.1% seen once. Only one heparinised blood draw was taken per donor, and its volume averaged about 116 mL. The sample is drawn from a study of beta chain features in type 1 diabetes. Across the study: Age, gender and cell yields were alike across patients and healthy donors. Sorted cells numbering around 100,000,000 were examined across all samples.

Per the germline V gene, CDR1 is SGDLS and CDR2 is YYNGEE. The CDR3 extends over 12 amino acids. Trimming pared 4 bases from V and 6 bases from J, leaving 11 bases between. Study observations and caveats: Moderate but significant shortening of TCRB CDR3s was recorded in all four CD4+ subsets from Type 1 diabetes patients.

This sequence originates from a man younger than 30 in good health. The gene calls are TRBV9 and TRBJ2-7, with D possibly TRBD2 on 5 matching bases. Sequencing input: central memory CD4+ T cells from blood. The CDR3 DNA reads as TGTGCCAGCAGCCTCGGGGTGGGCGAGCAGTACTTC. This codes for CASSLGVGEQYF. Variable domain in full (rest from reference TRBV9 and TRBJ2-7): DSGVTQTPKHLITATGQRVTLRCSPRSGDLSVYWYQQSLDQGLQFLIQYYNGEERAKGNILERFSAQQFPDLHSELNLSSLELGDSALYFCASSLGVGEQYFGPGTRLTVT.